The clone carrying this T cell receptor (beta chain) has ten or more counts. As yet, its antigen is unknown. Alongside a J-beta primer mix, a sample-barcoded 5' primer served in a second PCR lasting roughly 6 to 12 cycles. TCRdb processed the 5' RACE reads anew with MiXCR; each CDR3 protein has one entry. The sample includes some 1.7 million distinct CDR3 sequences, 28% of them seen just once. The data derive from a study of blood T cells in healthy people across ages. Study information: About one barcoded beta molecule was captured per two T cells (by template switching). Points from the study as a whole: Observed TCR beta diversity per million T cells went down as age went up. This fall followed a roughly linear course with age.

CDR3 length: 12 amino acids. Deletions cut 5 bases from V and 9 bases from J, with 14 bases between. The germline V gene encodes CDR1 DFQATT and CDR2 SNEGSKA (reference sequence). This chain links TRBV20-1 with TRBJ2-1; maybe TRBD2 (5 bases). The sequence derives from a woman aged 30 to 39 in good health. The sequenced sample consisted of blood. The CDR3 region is CSALRSASEQFF. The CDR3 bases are TGCAGTGCTCTTCGTAGCGCAAGTGAGCAGTTCTTC.